The 2 T cell receptor beta chains below come from one sample, sequenced in a study of identical twins. MiXCR was run by TCRdb on the 5' RACE reads, yielding one entry per CDR3 protein. The table lists about 520,000 distinct CDR3 sequences, 20% to 25% of them singletons. The data also belong to a second study, concerning T cells expressing NK-cell markers.

Specimen: CD4+ T cells sorted from blood. The receptors were gathered from a woman aged 18-35 years in good health.

The rearrangement joins TRBV7-3 to TRBJ1-2; no firm D call. V gave up 5 bases and J gave up 2 bases, with 18 bases separating them. There are 16 residues in the CDR3. Looked up from germline, CDR1 is SGHTA and CDR2 is FQGTGA. CDR3 sequence (DNA): TGTGCCAGCAGCCCCCAAGGTCCCGCCAGCAACTATGGCTACACCTTC. Translated: CASSPQGPASNYGYTF.

There are a few counts of this clonotype. This chain joins TRBV3-1 and TRBJ1-1; possibly TRBD1 for D (5 bases). Trimming removed 4 bases from V and 5 bases from J, with 14 bases in between. Germline CDR1 is LGHDT and CDR2 is YNNKEL (reference sequence). The CDR3 spans 14 residues. CDR3 DNA sequence: TGTGCCAGCAGCCTAGACAGAATTTTAACTGAAGCTTTCTTT. This codes for CASSLDRILTEAFF.